The rows below give T cell receptor beta chains drawn from one sample of a study of blood T cell repertoires in COVID-19. Using immunoSEQ multiplex PCR, the repertoire was profiled, and TCRdb retains in-frame clones only, with some absent. The sample shows around 30,000 clones, 90% to 95% of them seen only once. The sample comprised peripheral blood. The receptor source for this set is a male donor with active COVID-19. The CDR3 runs from the conserved cysteine through the conserved F or W. The order of the fields is J gene, V gene, CDR3 length, CDR3 protein.

j_gene: TRBJ1-5
v_gene: TRBV19
len: 13
CDR3aa: CASSIQGGQPQHF

j_gene: TRBJ1-5
v_gene: TRBV19
len: 15
CDR3aa: CASSMIGTTNQPQHF

j_gene: TRBJ2-5
v_gene: TRBV9
len: 15
CDR3aa: CASSARLGVEETQYF

j_gene: TRBJ1-5
v_gene: TRBV6-5
len: 15
CDR3aa: CASRLGGGGLTPQHF

j_gene: TRBJ1-5
v_gene: TRBV19
len: 14
CDR3aa: CASSGSGRVQPQHF

j_gene: TRBJ1-2
v_gene: TRBV7-9
len: 14
CDR3aa: CASSSDRGVYGYTF

j_gene: TRBJ2-7
v_gene: TRBV7-9
len: 12
CDR3aa: CASGLTQGEQYF

j_gene: TRBJ1-2
v_gene: TRBV4-3
len: 17
CDR3aa: CASSQDATYRGNYGYTF

j_gene: TRBJ1-1
v_gene: TRBV18
len: 17
CDR3aa: CASSGSGQGIMNTEAFF

j_gene: TRBJ1-6
v_gene: TRBV11-3
len: 19
CDR3aa: CASSLVLDRVIGGSSPLHF

j_gene: TRBJ1-6
v_gene: TRBV19
len: 13
CDR3aa: CASSSAGNSPLHF